This T cell receptor beta chain was retrieved from a study of blood T cell repertoires in COVID-19. Study at large: The United States, Italy and Spain supplied acute and convalescent COVID-19 samples. Nucleic acid was either cDNA or gDNA, and it came from T cells, B-cell-depleted T cells, or PBMCs.

Germline-derived CDR1 and CDR2 are MNHEY and SVGAGI. The CDR3 runs to 12 residues. With 7 bases removed from V and 2 bases from J, the gap between germline ends came to 8 bases. In the authors' workflow: Amplification of reference gene primers provided the estimated nucleated cell counts. Repertoires were generated with immunoSEQ multiplex PCR, while TCRdb's copy carries only in-frame clones and drops some. Clonal size and the V and J genes are those of that table, whereas D and trimming came from the DNA. The sample has a few hundred thousand clones; 85% are singletons. In this sample, this clone turned up a few times.

The sequencing input was peripheral blood. This TCR derives from a woman between 18 and 29 years old with acute or convalescent COVID-19. This chain connects TRBV6-5 to TRBJ1-2, with D uncertain. CDR3 protein: CASKSQNYGYTF. CDR3 bases: TGTGCCAGCAAATCCCAAAACTATGGCTACACCTTC.